This T cell receptor beta chain originates from a study of graft-versus-host responses after intestinal transplantation. With V trimmed by 4 bases and J by 8 bases, 8 bases remained unmatched. The CDR3 is 14 amino acids. The germline gives CDR1 MDHEN, CDR2 SYDVKM. The method was immunoSEQ multiplex PCR; TCRdb's version includes in-frame clones alone and lacks a portion of them. Counted here are 45,000 to 55,000 clones, 90% to 95% occurring once; the ten biggest clones make up 4.5% to 7.5%. This material consisted of PBMCs, taken roughly 760 days after a first intestinal transplant, on the day of a second. The sequence was collected from a human patient who received an intestinal transplant, so some T cells may come from the graft donor. V gene TRBV28 combines with J gene TRBJ1-5; 7 nucleotides agree with TRBD1. DNA of the CDR3: TGTGCCAGCAGTTCCCTGACAGGGTATGAGCCCCAGCATTTT. Encoded protein: CASSSLTGYEPQHF. Full variable domain (outside the CDR3, taken from reference TRBV28 and TRBJ1-5): DVKVTQSSRYLVKRTGEKVFLECVQDMDHENMFWYRQDPGLGLRLIYFSYDVKMKEKGDIPEGYSVSREKKERFSLILESASTNQTSMYLCASSSLTGYEPQHFGDGTRLSIL.